These 15 T cell receptor beta chains share one sample of origin, sequenced in a study of OX40 agonist ivuxolimab in advanced cancers. Measured with immunoSEQ multiplex PCR; TCRdb has only the in-frame clones, and not every one. The data hold about 60,000 clones, with roughly nine tenths observed a single time. Here the sequenced sample was CD4+ or CD8+ T cells sorted from blood, taken in a trial of the OX40 agonist ivuxolimab. The receptors shown here come from an adult with an advanced solid tumor such as melanoma, head and neck, liver or kidney cancer.

This clone qualifies as medium-sized. The V and J genes are TRBV19 and TRBJ2-1; 10 bases fit TRBD2. Trimming removed 4 bases from V and 7 bases from J; junction bases left unmatched: 7. CDR3 length equals 15 residues. Germline-derived CDR1 and CDR2 are LNHDA and SQIVND (reference sequence). The CDR3 coding sequence is TGTGCCAGTAGTACGAGGACTAGCGGTCTGAATGAGCAGTTCTTC. Protein: CASSTRTSGLNEQFF.

This chain joins TRBV7-9 and TRBJ2-2; TRBD1 aligns across 12 bases. The V gene end was trimmed by 3 bases and the J gene end by 7 bases; junction bases not matched to a gene: 6. Germline V gene data show CDR1 as SEHNR and CDR2 as FQNEAQ (reference sequence). This CDR3 spans 16 amino acids. The CDR3 loop reads CASSFGDRGLNGELFF. CDR3 bases: TGTGCCAGCAGCTTCGGGGACAGGGGGCTTAACGGGGAGCTGTTTTTT.

The chain employs TRBV9 and TRBJ2-4, with 9 nucleotides matching TRBD2. The germline V gene has CDR1 SGDLS and CDR2 YYNGEE. V was clipped by 3 bases and J by 5 bases; unmatched bases: 12. The CDR3 extends over 17 amino acids. The CDR3 region has the DNA TGTGCCAGCAGCGCCGGGGGGGCTAGCGGGATCGAAAACATTCAGTACTTC. Its protein product is CASSAGGASGIENIQYF.

The gene calls are TRBV6-4 and TRBJ1-1; D ambiguous. Per the germline V gene, CDR1 is MRHNA and CDR2 is SNTAGT. The length of the CDR3 is 10 residues. V lost 7 bases and J 11 bases, leaving 11 bases between the germline ends. The CDR3 DNA reads as TGTGCCAGCAATGGTCCCGGGGCTTTCTTT. Amino acids: CASNGPGAFF.

The genes are TRBV28 and TRBJ2-7; 9 bases are shared with TRBD1. Losses at the gene ends were 5 bases for V and 5 bases for J; bases not matched to a gene: 4. Germline CDR1 reads MDHEN; CDR2 reads SYDVKM. The CDR3 is made up of 13 amino acids. The CDR3 DNA reads TGTGCCAGCAGTAAAAGGGACAGGGACGAGCAGTACTTC. Amino acids: CASSKRDRDEQYF.

This chain connects TRBV7-8 to TRBJ1-4; D uncertain. V lost 5 bases and J lost 8, with 18 bases in between. Germline V gene sequence: CDR1 SGHVS, CDR2 FQNEAQ. The CDR3 is made up of 15 amino acids. Here the CDR3 reads CASSPVTTLREKLFF. CDR3 sequence (DNA): TGTGCCAGCAGCCCTGTAACGACACTCAGGGAAAAACTGTTTTTT.

The chain links TRBV7-6 to TRBJ1-2, with 9 nucleotides matching TRBD1. The V gene's germline CDR1 is SGHVS and CDR2 FNYEAQ. V gave up 5 bases and J gave up 8 bases; unmatched junction bases: 15. The CDR3 extends over 16 amino acids. In DNA, the CDR3 is TGTGCCAGCAGCGACAACCCCGGGACAGGGATTGACGGCTACACCTTC. It encodes CASSDNPGTGIDGYTF.

As regards this clone: Other nucleotide sequences from this sample produce the same CDR3. J is TRBJ1-4 and V is TRBV9; D is perhaps TRBD1 (5 bases). CDR3 length: 14 residues. CDR1 is SGDLS, CDR2 YYNGEE, per germline. With 1 base removed from V and 8 bases from J, the gap between germline ends came to 12 bases. The chain's CDR3 is CASSVSGGGEKLFF. The CDR3 DNA sequence: TGTGCCAGCAGCGTATCCGGGGGAGGGGAAAAACTGTTTTTT.

The CDR3 DNA reads TGTGCCAGCAGCTTCGGTCCCGACAGGGGATTTGTGAACACTGAAGCTTTCTTT. Its protein product is CASSFGPDRGFVNTEAFF. The V gene is TRBV11-2, the J gene TRBJ1-1; 8 bases are shared with TRBD1. The V gene end was trimmed by 3 bases and the J gene end by 0 bases; junction bases not matched to a gene: 12. Germline loops: CDR1 SGHAT, CDR2 FQNNGV. This CDR3 spans 18 amino acids.

V is TRBV5-6 and J is TRBJ2-3; possibly TRBD2 for D (6 bases). The V and J ends lost 0 bases and 0 bases respectively, with 14 bases between them. The germline CDR1 and CDR2 sequences are SGHDT and YYEEEE. This CDR3 has 17 residues. The CDR3 reads CASSLVAPRGSTDTQYF. CDR3 sequence (DNA): TGTGCCAGCAGCTTGGTGGCGCCCCGGGGGAGCACAGATACGCAGTATTTT.

This chain links TRBV5-1 with TRBJ2-1, with 14 positions matching TRBD2. Germline assignment: CDR1 SGHRS and CDR2 YFSETQ. The CDR3 covers 14 residues. The junction had 0 bases not matched to a gene; V was cut back by 5 bases and J by 5 bases. The CDR3 region is CASRGLAGDNEQFF. CDR3 bases: TGCGCCAGCAGGGGACTAGCGGGGGACAATGAGCAGTTCTTC.

The chain is built from TRBV7-3 and TRBJ2-7; 9 nucleotides align to TRBD2. The CDR3 runs to 15 residues. The germline gives CDR1 SGHTA, CDR2 FQGTGA. V was pared by 5 bases and J by 0 bases, with 5 bases of the junction left unmatched. The CDR3 loop reads CASSQSGRSSYEQYV. CDR3 bases: TGTGCCAGCAGCCAGAGCGGGAGGAGCTCCTACGAGCAGTACGTC.

This clone was detected a few times. This chain uses TRBV28 with TRBJ2-1, with 8 positions matching TRBD1. Trimming at V came to 8 bases and at J to 4 bases, leaving 4 bases not matched to a gene. Germline CDR1 reads MDHEN; CDR2 reads SYDVKM. The CDR3 length is 13 residues. In nucleotides, the CDR3 is TGTGCCAGCGGACAGGGCGTATACAATGAGCAGTTCTTC. This translates into CASGQGVYNEQFF.

V and J are TRBV9 and TRBJ2-7, with 7 bases matching TRBD1. Germline lookup yields CDR1 SGDLS and CDR2 YYNGEE. The CDR3 has 14 residues. V lost 0 bases to trimming and J lost 3 bases; unmatched junction nucleotides: 3. The CDR3 region has the DNA TGTGCCAGCAGCGTAGGGGACAGAGACTACGAGCAGTACTTC. This gives the protein CASSVGDRDYEQYF.

This chain links TRBV7-9 with TRBJ1-4; perhaps TRBD1 as D (5 bases). Germline V gives CDR1 SEHNR, CDR2 FQNEAQ (reference sequence). CDR3 length equals 14 residues. V was trimmed by 4 bases and J by 8 bases, leaving 14 bases between them. CDR3 sequence reads: CASSSGGSYEKLFF. As DNA, the CDR3 is TGTGCCAGCAGCTCCGGGGGTTCGTACGAAAAACTGTTTTTT.